One and the same sample provided the 12 T cell receptor beta chains below, sequenced in a study of blood T cell repertoires in COVID-19. The data were produced by immunoSEQ multiplex PCR, yet TCRdb's version contains in-frame clones alone and is incomplete. The sample lists over 100,000 clones; 75% to 90% were seen once. The sequenced sample was peripheral blood. These receptors came from a woman between 50 and 59 years old with COVID-19, enrolled during active disease.

The chain is built from TRBV7-8 and TRBJ2-1, with 9 bases fitting TRBD2. CDR3 length: 15 residues. CDR1 and CDR2 from the germline V gene are SGHVS and FQNEAQ. J was trimmed by 7 bases and V by 5 bases; bases with no gene match: 9. As DNA, the CDR3 is TGTGCCAGCAGCCCTAACGGACTAGCGAAGAATGAGCAGTTCTTC. It codes for CASSPNGLAKNEQFF.

The rearrangement uses TRBV12-3 or TRBV12-4 and TRBJ1-2; TRBD1 agrees at 8 bases. V was pared by 6 bases and J by 5 bases, with 5 bases of the junction left unmatched. This CDR3 comprises 13 residues. The CDR3, as DNA: TGTGCCAGCAGGTCGGGACAGGTTTATGGCTACACCTTC. As protein: CASRSGQVYGYTF.

This clone turned up a few times. This rearrangement joins TRBV7-3 to TRBJ2-3, with TRBD1 matching over 9 bases. Germline CDR1 and CDR2: SGHTA and FQGTGA. J was trimmed by 3 bases and V by 4 bases; bases with no gene match: 8. The CDR3 extends over 16 amino acids. In nucleotides, the CDR3 is TGTGCCAGCAGCTCCTGGACGGGACAGGGAACAGATACGCAGTATTTT. Residues: CASSSWTGQGTDTQYF.

The CDR3 coding sequence is TGTGCCAGCAGCCAAGCCTTCCGGGACAGACCCTACGAGCAGTACTTC. Translated, it gives CASSQAFRDRPYEQYF. The J gene is TRBJ2-7, the V gene TRBV14; 7 bases fit TRBD1. Germline V lookup: CDR1 SGHDN, CDR2 FVKESK. Trimming took 1 base from V and 2 from J; bases not matched to a gene: 8. This CDR3 has 16 amino acids. The whole variable domain, filled in from reference TRBV14 and TRBJ2-7, reads EAGVTQFPSHSVIEKGQTVTLRCDPISGHDNLYWYRRVMGKEIKFLLHFVKESKQDESGMPNNRFLAERTGGTYSTLKVQPAELEDSGVYFCASSQAFRDRPYEQYFGPGTRLTVT.

This clone has only a few counts. The V gene is TRBV4-1, the J gene TRBJ1-5; D is undetermined. The CDR3 covers 15 residues. The ends were cut back, 0 bases at V and 3 bases at J, with 9 bases in the middle. CDR1 is MGHRA, CDR2 YSYEKL, per germline. CDR3 amino acids: CASSQEAAVNQPQHF. The CDR3 DNA follows: TGCGCCAGCAGCCAAGAAGCGGCAGTCAATCAGCCCCAGCATTTT.

This clone was seen more than once but under ten times. V usage is TRBV3-1 (or the pseudogene TRBV3-2) and J usage is TRBJ1-2; D is unclear. There are 15 residues in the CDR3. From germline, CDR1 is LGHDT and CDR2 YNNKEL (reference sequence). V lost 0 bases and J lost 4, with 12 bases in between. The DNA for the CDR3 is TGTGCCAGCAGCCAAGAGAGCGAGGGCTCCTATGGCTACACCTTC. It yields the protein CASSQESEGSYGYTF.

V and J are TRBV7-2 and TRBJ1-2, with 9 bases aligning to TRBD1. V shed 3 bases and J 2 bases; nucleotides not matched to a gene: 4. CDR3 length equals 15 residues. CDR1 SGHTA and CDR2 FQGNSA come from the germline V gene. This CDR3 reads CASSLPGTGNYGYTF. The CDR3 region has the DNA TGTGCCAGCAGCTTGCCCGGGACAGGGAACTATGGCTACACCTTC.

The chain is built from TRBV9 and TRBJ2-1, with 10 bases that match TRBD2. Unmatched junction bases numbered 14, after V lost 3 bases and J lost 8 bases. Germline lookup yields CDR1 SGDLS and CDR2 YYNGEE. There are 17 residues in the CDR3. Written as DNA, the CDR3 is TGTGCCAGCAGCGCCTCACCTGGGGGGCTAGCGGGGGATGAGCAGTTCTTC. The encoded protein is CASSASPGGLAGDEQFF. The variable domain in full, completed from reference TRBV9 and TRBJ2-1, reads DSGVTQTPKHLITATGQRVTLRCSPRSGDLSVYWYQQSLDQGLQFLIQYYNGEERAKGNILERFSAQQFPDLHSELNLSSLELGDSALYFCASSASPGGLAGDEQFFGPGTRLTVL.

The chain is built from TRBV4-1 and TRBJ2-7; 7 bases match TRBD1. V shed 4 bases, J shed 3 bases, and the junction held 12 bases outside the gene matches. From germline, CDR1 is MGHRA and CDR2 YSYEKL. The CDR3 has 16 amino acids. The CDR3 region has the DNA TGCGCCAGCAGCCTTGGGACAGTGAAACTTTTCTACGAGCAGTACTTC. This translates into CASSLGTVKLFYEQYF.

The gene calls are TRBV10-3 and TRBJ2-3, with 9 bases lining up with TRBD2. The junction had 7 bases not matched to a gene; V was cut back by 6 bases and J by 3 bases. From germline, CDR1 is ENHRY and CDR2 SYGVKD. The CDR3 runs to 15 residues. The CDR3 DNA is TGTGCCATCAGCAGGACTAGCGAACCAACAGATACGCAGTATTTT. Translated, it gives CAISRTSEPTDTQYF.

This clone was observed a single time. V gene TRBV9 combines with J gene TRBJ1-2; 7 nucleotides align to TRBD1. V trimming: 4 bases; J trimming: 1 base; junction bases outside the gene matches: 4. The CDR3 spans 14 residues. CDR1 and CDR2 from the germline V gene are SGDLS and YYNGEE. The CDR3 nucleotides are TGTGCCAGCAGCCCGCGGGACAGTAACTATGGCTACACCTTC. Amino acid sequence: CASSPRDSNYGYTF.

The genes are TRBV27 and TRBJ1-2; D is uncertain. This CDR3 contains 13 residues. Looked up from germline, CDR1 is MNHEY and CDR2 is SMNVEV (reference sequence). Trimming took off 3 bases at V and 8 bases at J, with 13 bases between the two ends. In DNA, the CDR3 is TGTGCCAGCAGTTTTCGTGAGGGCCTAGGCTACACCTTC. It translates to CASSFREGLGYTF.